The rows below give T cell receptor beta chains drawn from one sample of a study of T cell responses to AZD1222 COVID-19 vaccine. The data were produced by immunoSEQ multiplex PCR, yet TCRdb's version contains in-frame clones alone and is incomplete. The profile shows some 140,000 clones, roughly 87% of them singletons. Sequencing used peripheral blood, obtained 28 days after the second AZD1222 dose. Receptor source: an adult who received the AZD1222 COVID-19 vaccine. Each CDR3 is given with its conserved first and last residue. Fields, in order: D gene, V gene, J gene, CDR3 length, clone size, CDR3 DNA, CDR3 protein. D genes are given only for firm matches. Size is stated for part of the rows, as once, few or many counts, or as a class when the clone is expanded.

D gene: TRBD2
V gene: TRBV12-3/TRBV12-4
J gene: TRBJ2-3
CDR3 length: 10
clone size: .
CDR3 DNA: TGTGCCAGTGGGACTAGGGCGCAGTATTTT
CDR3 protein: CASGTRAQYF

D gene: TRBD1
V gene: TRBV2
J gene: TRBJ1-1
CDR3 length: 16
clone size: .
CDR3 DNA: TGTGCCAGCAGTGAATTGGGACAGTCGGGTTCCCCTGAAGCTTTCTTT
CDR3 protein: CASSELGQSGSPEAFF

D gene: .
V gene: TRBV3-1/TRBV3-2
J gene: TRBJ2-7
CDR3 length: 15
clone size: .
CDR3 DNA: TGTGCCAGCAGCCAAGAAACAGGTAGAACCTACGAGCAGTACTTC
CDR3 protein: CASSQETGRTYEQYF

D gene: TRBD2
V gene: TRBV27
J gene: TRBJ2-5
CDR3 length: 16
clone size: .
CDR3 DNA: TGTGCCAGCAGTTTTAACGGGGGGGAGTACCAAGAGACCCAGTACTTC
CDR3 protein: CASSFNGGEYQETQYF

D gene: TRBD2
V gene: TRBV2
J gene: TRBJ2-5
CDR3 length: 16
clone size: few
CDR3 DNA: TGTGCCAGCAGTCTAAATAGCGGGGGGGCCGGGGAGACCCAGTACTTC
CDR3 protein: CASSLNSGGAGETQYF

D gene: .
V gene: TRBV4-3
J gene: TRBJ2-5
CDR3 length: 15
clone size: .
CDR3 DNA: TGCGCCAGCAGCCGGGGGGTTATAGCGGAAGAGACCCAGTACTTC
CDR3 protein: CASSRGVIAEETQYF

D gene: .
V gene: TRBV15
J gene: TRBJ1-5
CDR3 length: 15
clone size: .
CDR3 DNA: TGTGCCACCAGCAGAGATCCAGGCGCCCTCCAGCCCCAGCATTTT
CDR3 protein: CATSRDPGALQPQHF

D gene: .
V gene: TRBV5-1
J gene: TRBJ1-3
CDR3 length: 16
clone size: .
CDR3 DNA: TGCGCCAGCAGCTTGGATCCCGGGAACTCTGGAAACACCATATATTTT
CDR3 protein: CASSLDPGNSGNTIYF

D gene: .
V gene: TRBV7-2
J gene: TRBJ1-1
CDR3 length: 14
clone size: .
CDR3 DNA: TGTGCCAGCAGCTTTCAGACAGGAGACCTTGAAGCTTTCTTT
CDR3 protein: CASSFQTGDLEAFF

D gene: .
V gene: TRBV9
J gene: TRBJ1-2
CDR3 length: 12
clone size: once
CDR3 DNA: TGTGCCAGCTCCCTTGGAGTTTATGGCTACACCTTC
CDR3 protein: CASSLGVYGYTF

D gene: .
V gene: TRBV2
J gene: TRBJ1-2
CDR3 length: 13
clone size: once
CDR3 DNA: TGTGCCAGCAGTGAAGGGACGTGGCCAGGCTACACCTTC
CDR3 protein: CASSEGTWPGYTF

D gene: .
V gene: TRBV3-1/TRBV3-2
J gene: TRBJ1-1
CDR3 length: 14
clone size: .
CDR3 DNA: TGTGCCAGCAGCCAAAGCCTCCGACAGGCTCAAGCTTTCTTT
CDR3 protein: CASSQSLRQAQAFF

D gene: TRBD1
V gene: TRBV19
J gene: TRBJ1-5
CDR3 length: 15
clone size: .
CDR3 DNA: TGTGCCAGTAGTATCCAGGGGGTAAGCAATCAGCCCCAGCATTTT
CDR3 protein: CASSIQGVSNQPQHF

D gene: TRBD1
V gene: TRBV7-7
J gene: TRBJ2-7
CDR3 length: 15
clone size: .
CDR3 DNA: TGTGCTAGCAGCTTAGGGGACAGGGGGGGATACGAGCAGTACTTC
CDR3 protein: CASSLGDRGGYEQYF

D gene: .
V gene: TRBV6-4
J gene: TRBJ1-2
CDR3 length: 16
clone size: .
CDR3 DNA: TGTGCCAGCAGTGACTCGCCCGGCGGAACTAACTATGGCTACACCTTC
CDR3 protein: CASSDSPGGTNYGYTF

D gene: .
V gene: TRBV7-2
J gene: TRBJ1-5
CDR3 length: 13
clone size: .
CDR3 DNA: TGTGCCAGCAGCCGTTCGACGGATCAGCCCCAGCATTTT
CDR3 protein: CASSRSTDQPQHF

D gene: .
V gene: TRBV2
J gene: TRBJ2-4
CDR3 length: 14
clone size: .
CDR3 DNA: TGTGCCAGCAGGAGTGAGCAGGGAAGTATCATTCAGTACTTC
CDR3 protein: CASRSEQGSIIQYF

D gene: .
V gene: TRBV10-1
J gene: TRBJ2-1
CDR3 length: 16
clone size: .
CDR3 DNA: TGCGCCAGCGGACAGACTAGGCAGGGATCCTACAATGAGCAGTTCTTC
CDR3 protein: CASGQTRQGSYNEQFF

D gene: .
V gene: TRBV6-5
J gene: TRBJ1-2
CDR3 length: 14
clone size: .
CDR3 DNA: TGTGCCAGCAGTTCCGATTCTGAGGGGAACGGCTACACCTTC
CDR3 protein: CASSSDSEGNGYTF

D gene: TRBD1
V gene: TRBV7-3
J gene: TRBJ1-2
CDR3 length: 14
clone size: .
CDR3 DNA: TGTGCCAGCAGCCCGGGACAGGGGCTCTATGGCTACACCTTC
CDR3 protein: CASSPGQGLYGYTF

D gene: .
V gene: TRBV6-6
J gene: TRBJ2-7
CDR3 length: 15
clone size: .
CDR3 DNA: TGTGCCAGCAGTTACTCTCTGACAGGTTCCTACGAGCAGTACTTC
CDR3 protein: CASSYSLTGSYEQYF

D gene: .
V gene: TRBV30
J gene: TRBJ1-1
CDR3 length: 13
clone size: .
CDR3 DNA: TGTGCCTGGAGGCCAGGGGCCGATCTTGAAGCTTTCTTT
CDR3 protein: CAWRPGADLEAFF

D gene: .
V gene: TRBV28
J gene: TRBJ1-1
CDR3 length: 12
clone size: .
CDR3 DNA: TGTGCCAGCAGTTCCTCAGCGGCGGCGGCTTTCTTT
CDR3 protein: CASSSSAAAAFF

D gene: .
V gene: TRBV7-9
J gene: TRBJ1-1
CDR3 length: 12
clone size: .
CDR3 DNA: TGTGCCAGCAGCTTTTCAGACACTGAAGCTTTCTTT
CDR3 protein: CASSFSDTEAFF

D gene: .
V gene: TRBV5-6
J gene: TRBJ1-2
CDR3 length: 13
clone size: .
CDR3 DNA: TGTGCCAGCAGCTTAGGGTGGAACTATGGCTACACCTTC
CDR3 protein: CASSLGWNYGYTF

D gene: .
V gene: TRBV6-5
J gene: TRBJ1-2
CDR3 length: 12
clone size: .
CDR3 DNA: TGTGCCAGCAGTCAACCGGGACGGTTCTACACCTTC
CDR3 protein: CASSQPGRFYTF

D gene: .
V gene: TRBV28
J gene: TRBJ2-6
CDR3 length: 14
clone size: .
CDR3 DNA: TGTGCCAGCAGTTGGGGCTCTGGGGCCAACGTCCTGACTTTC
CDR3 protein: CASSWGSGANVLTF

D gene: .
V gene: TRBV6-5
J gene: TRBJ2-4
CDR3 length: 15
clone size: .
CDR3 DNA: TGTGCCAGCACTGGGGGTACCATAGCCAAAAACATTCAGTACTTC
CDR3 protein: CASTGGTIAKNIQYF

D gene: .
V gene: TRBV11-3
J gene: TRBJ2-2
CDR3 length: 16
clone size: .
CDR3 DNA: TGTGCCAGCAGCTTAGTTCCCCGGCGCCAGGGCGGGGAGCTGTTTTTT
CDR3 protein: CASSLVPRRQGGELFF

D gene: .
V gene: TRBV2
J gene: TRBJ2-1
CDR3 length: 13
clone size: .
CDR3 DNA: TGTGCCAGCAGGGACCAATCCTACAATGAGCAGTTCTTC
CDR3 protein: CASRDQSYNEQFF

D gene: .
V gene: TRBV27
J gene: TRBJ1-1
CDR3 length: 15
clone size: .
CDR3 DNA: TGTGCCAGCAGCCTAGGGCGGGGCTTTGGCACTGAAGCTTTCTTT
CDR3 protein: CASSLGRGFGTEAFF

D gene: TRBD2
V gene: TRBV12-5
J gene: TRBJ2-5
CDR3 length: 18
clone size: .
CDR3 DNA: TGTGCTAGTGGTATCGGACTAGCGGGGGGACCCATTGGAGAGACCCAGTACTTC
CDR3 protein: CASGIGLAGGPIGETQYF

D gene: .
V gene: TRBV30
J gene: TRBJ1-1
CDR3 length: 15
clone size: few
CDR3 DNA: TGTGCCTGGAGCCGGGCAGGGGAGAGGGGCACTGAAGCTTTCTTT
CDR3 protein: CAWSRAGERGTEAFF

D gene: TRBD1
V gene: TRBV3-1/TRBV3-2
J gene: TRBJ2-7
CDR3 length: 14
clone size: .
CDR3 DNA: TGTGCCAGCAGCCATTGGGACAGGGGCTACGAGCAGTACTTC
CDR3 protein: CASSHWDRGYEQYF

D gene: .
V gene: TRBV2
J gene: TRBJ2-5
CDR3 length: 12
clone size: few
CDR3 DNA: TGTGCCAGCAGTGGATACCAAGAGACCCAGTACTTC
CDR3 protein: CASSGYQETQYF

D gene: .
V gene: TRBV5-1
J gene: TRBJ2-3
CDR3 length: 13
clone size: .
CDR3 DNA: TGCGCCAGCAGCGTTAGGTTCACAGATACGCAGTATTTT
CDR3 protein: CASSVRFTDTQYF

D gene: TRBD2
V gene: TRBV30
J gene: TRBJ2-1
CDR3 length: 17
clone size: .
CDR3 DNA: TGTGCCTGGAGTGTAGGAGCCGGGTTAGCGGGAAGCAATGAGCAGTTCTTC
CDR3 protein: CAWSVGAGLAGSNEQFF

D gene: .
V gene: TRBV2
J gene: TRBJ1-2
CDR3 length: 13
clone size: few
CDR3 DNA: TGTGCCAGCAGCGAGGCCAAACAGTCCCCCTACACCTTC
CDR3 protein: CASSEAKQSPYTF

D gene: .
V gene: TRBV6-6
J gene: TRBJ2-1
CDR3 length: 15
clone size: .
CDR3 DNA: TGTGCCAGCAGTTTAGCGGCCAATTCCTACAATGAGCAGTTCTTC
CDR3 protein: CASSLAANSYNEQFF

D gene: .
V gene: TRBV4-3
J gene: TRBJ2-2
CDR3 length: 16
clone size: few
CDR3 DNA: TGCGCCAGCAGCCAAGCAACAGGGACGAACACCGGGGAGCTGTTTTTT
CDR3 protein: CASSQATGTNTGELFF

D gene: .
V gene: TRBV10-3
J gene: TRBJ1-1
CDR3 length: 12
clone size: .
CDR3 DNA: TGTGCCATCAGTCCGGACCCCCTCGGAGCTTTCTTT
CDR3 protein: CAISPDPLGAFF

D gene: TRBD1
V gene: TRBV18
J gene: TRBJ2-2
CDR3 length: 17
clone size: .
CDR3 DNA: TGTGCCAGCTCACCGTACATACGGGACAGGGAGTCCGGGGAGCTGTTTTTT
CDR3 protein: CASSPYIRDRESGELFF

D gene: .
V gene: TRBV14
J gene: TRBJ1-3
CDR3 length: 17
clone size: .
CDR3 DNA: TGTGCCAGCAGCCAAAATGGAACACCAAGCTCTGGAAACACCATATATTTT
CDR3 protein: CASSQNGTPSSGNTIYF

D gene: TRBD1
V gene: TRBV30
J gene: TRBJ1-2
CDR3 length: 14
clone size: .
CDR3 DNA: TGTGCCTGGAGCTTATGGACAGGTCTGAAAGGCTACACCTTC
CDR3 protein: CAWSLWTGLKGYTF

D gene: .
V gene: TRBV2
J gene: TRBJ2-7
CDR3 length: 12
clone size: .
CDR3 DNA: TGTGCCAGCAGTGGGCAGAACTACGAGCAGTACTTC
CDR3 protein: CASSGQNYEQYF

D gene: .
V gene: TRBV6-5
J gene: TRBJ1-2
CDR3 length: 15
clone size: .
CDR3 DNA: TGTGCCAGCAGACTAGCGGGGGCGCGGGACTATGGCTACACCTTC
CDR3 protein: CASRLAGARDYGYTF

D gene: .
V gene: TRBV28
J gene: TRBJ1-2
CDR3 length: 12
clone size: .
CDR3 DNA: TGTGCCAGCCGCCCAGCTAACTATGGCTACACCTTC
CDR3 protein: CASRPANYGYTF